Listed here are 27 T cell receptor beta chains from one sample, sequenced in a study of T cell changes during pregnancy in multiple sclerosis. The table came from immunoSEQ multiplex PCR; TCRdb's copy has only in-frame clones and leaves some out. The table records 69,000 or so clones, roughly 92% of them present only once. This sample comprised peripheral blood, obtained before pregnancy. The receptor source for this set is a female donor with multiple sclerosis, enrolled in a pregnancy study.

The CDR3 DNA is TGTGCCAGCAGTTGGCGGCAACAAGAGACCCAGTACTTC. It yields the protein CASSWRQQETQYF. The chain joins TRBV27 to TRBJ2-5; unclear D gene. Looked up from germline, CDR1 is MNHEY and CDR2 is SMNVEV (reference sequence). Trimming shortened V by 4 bases and J by 2 bases, and 8 bases separated the two germline ends. This CDR3 is 13 amino acids long.

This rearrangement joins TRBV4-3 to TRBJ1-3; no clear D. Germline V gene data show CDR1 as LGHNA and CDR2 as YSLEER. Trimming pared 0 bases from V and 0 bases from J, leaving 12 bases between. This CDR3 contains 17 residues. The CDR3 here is CASSQDLTTRSGNTIYF. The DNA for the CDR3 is TGCGCCAGCAGCCAAGATCTAACGACACGCTCTGGAAACACCATATATTTT.

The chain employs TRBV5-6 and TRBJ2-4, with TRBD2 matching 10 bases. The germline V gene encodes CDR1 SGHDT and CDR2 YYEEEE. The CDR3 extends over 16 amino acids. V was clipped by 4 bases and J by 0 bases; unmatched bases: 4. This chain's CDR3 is CASSTGLAVAKNIQYF. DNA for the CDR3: TGTGCCAGCAGCACCGGACTAGCGGTAGCCAAAAACATTCAGTACTTC. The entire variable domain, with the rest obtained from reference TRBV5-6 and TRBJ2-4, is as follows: DAGVTQSPTHLIKTRGQQVTLRCSPKSGHDTVSWYQQALGQGPQFIFQYYEEEERQRGNFPDRFSGHQFPNYSSELNVNALLLGDSALYLCASSTGLAVAKNIQYFGAGTRLSVL.

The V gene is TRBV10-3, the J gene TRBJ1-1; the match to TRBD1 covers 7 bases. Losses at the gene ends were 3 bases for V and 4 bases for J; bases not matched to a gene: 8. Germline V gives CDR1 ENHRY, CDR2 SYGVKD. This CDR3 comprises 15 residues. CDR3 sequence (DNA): TGTGCCATCAGTGACGTCGACAGGGTGGCCACTGAAGCTTTCTTT. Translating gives CAISDVDRVATEAFF.

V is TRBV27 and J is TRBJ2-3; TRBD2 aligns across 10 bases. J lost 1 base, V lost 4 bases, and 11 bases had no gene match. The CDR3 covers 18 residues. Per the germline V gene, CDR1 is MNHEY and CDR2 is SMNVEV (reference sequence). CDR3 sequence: CASSSLAGAPGGTDTQYF. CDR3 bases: TGTGCCAGCAGTTCCCTAGCGGGAGCCCCAGGGGGCACAGATACGCAGTATTTT.

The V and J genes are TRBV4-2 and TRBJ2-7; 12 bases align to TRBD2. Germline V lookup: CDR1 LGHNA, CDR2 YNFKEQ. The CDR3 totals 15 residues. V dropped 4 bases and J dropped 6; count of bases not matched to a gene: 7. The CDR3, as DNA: TGTGCCAGCAGCCTCGAGCAACTAGCGGGAGGCGAGCAGTACTTC. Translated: CASSLEQLAGGEQYF.

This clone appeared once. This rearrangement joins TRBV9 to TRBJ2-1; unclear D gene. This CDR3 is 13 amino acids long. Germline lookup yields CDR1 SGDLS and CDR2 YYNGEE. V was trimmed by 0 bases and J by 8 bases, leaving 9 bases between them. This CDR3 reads CASSVALGYEQFF. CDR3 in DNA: TGTGCCAGCAGCGTAGCTCTGGGCTATGAGCAGTTCTTC.

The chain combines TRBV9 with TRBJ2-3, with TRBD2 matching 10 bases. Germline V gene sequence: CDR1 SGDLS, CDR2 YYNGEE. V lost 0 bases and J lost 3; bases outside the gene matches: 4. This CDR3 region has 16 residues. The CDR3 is CASSVAPSGRTDTQYF. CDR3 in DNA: TGTGCCAGCAGCGTAGCCCCTAGCGGGAGAACAGATACGCAGTATTTT.

The CDR3 DNA is TGTGCCGGATCCGAGACAGGGAATGAGCAGTACTTC. Protein product: CAGSETGNEQYF. The rearrangement links TRBV10-3 to TRBJ2-7; 7 positions agree with TRBD1. V shed 11 bases, J shed 7 bases, and the junction held 11 bases outside the gene matches. The germline V gene encodes CDR1 ENHRY and CDR2 SYGVKD. The CDR3 totals 12 residues.

The CDR3 DNA reads as TGTGCCAGCAGTTGGGGCAGTAACTATGGCTACACCTTC. This codes for CASSWGSNYGYTF. This chain uses TRBV6-5 with TRBJ1-2; maybe TRBD1 (5 bases). V lost 4 bases and J lost 1, with 7 bases in between. This CDR3 has 13 residues. CDR1 is MNHEY and CDR2 is SVGAGI in the germline V gene.

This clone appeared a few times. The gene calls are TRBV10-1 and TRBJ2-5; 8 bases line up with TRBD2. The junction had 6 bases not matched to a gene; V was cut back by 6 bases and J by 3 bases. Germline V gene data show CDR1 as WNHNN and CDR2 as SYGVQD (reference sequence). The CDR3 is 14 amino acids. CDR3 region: CASRRSGRKETQYF. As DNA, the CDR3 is TGCGCCAGCAGGAGGAGCGGGAGAAAAGAGACCCAGTACTTC.

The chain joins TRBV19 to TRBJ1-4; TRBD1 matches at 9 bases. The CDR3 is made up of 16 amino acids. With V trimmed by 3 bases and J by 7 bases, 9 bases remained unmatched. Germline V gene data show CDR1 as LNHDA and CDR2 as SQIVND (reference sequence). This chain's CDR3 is CASSIQTGGIGEKLFF. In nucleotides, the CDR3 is TGTGCCAGTAGTATCCAAACAGGGGGCATTGGTGAAAAACTGTTTTTT.

The CDR3 region is CASSPRGVASGNGEQFF. CDR3 sequence (DNA): TGTGCCAGCTCACCAAGAGGAGTGGCTAGCGGGAACGGTGAGCAGTTCTTC. The rearrangement uses TRBV18 and TRBJ2-1; 9 nucleotides agree with TRBD2. V trimming: 2 bases; J trimming: 9 bases; junction bases outside the gene matches: 14. Germline V lookup: CDR1 KGHSH, CDR2 LQKENI. The CDR3 is 17 amino acids.

The CDR3 spells CASSGATGGKNIQYF. CDR3 DNA sequence: TGTGCCAGCAGTGGAGCGACAGGCGGCAAAAACATTCAGTACTTC. The gene calls are TRBV2 and TRBJ2-4, with D tentatively TRBD1 (6 bases). Trimming removed 4 bases from V and 3 bases from J, with 13 bases in between. Germline V gene lookup returns CDR1 SNHLY and CDR2 FYNNEI. This CDR3 region has 15 residues.

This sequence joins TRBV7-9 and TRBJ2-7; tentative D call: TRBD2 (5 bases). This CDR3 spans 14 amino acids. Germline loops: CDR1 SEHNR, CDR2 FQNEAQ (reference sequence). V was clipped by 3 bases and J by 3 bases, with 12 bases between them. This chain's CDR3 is CASSLGAAYYEQYF. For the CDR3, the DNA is TGTGCCAGCAGCTTGGGAGCGGCCTACTACGAGCAGTACTTC.

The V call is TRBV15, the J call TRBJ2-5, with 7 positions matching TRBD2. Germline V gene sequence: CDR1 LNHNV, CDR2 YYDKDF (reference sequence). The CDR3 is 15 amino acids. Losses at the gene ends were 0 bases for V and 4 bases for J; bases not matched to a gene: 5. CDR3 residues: CATSREGGRGETQYF. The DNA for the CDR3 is TGTGCCACCAGCAGAGAAGGCGGGAGAGGAGAGACCCAGTACTTC. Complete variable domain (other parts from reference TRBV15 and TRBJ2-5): DAMVIQNPRYQVTQFGKPVTLSCSQTLNHNVMYWYQQKSSQAPKLLFHYYDKDFNNEADTPDNFQSRRPNTSFCFLDIRSPGLGDTAMYLCATSREGGRGETQYFGPGTRLLVL.

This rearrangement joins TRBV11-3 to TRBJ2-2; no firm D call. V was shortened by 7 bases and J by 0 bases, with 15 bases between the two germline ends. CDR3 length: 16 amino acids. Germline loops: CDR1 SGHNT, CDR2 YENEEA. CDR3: CASTSPMTPNTGELFF. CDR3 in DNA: TGTGCCAGCACCAGCCCCATGACACCGAACACCGGGGAGCTGTTTTTT.

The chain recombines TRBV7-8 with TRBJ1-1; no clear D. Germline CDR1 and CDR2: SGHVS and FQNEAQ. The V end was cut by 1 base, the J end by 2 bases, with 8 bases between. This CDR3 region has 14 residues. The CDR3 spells CASSLVGGNTEAFF. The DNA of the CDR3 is TGTGCCAGCAGCTTAGTTGGCGGAAACACTGAAGCTTTCTTT.

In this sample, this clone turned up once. The CDR3 DNA is TGTGCCAGCAGTGACAGGACTAGCGGGCGTAATGAGCAGTTCTTC. This codes for CASSDRTSGRNEQFF. The J gene is TRBJ2-1, the V gene TRBV25-1; 11 bases match TRBD2. This CDR3 is built from 15 residues. From germline, CDR1 is MGHDK and CDR2 SYGVNS. Trimming at V came to 3 bases and at J to 7 bases, leaving 5 bases not matched to a gene.

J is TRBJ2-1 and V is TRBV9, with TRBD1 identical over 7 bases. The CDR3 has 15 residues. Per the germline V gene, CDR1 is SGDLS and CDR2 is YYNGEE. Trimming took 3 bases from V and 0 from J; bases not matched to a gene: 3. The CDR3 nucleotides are TGTGCCAGCAGCGCAAGGGACAGCTCCTACAATGAGCAGTTCTTC. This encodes CASSARDSSYNEQFF.

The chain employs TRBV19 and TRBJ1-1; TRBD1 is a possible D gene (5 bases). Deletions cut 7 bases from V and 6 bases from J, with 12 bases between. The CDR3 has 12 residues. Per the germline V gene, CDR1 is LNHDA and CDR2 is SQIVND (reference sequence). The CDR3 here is CASTSLGPEAFF. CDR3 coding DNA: TGTGCCAGTACCTCTTTGGGGCCTGAAGCTTTCTTT.

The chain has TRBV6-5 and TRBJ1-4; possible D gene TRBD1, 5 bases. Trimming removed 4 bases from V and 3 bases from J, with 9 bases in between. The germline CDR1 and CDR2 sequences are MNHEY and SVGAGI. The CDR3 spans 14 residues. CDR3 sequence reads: CASSFGGSNEKLFF. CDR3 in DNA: TGTGCCAGCAGTTTCGGGGGGTCTAATGAAAAACTGTTTTTT.

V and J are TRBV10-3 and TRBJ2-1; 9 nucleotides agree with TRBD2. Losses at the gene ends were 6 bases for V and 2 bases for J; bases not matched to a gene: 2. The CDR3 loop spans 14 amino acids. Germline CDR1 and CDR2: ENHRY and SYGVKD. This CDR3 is CAISLAGTYNEQFF. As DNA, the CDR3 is TGTGCCATCAGCCTAGCGGGAACCTACAATGAGCAGTTCTTC.

The CDR3 nucleotides are TGTGCCTGGAGTAGGACAGGGCCCGAGCAGTACTTC. Its translation: CAWSRTGPEQYF. The chain links TRBV30 to TRBJ2-7; 8 bases align to TRBD1. V lost 2 bases to trimming and J lost 6 bases; unmatched junction nucleotides: 3. The germline CDR1 and CDR2 sequences are GTSNPN and SVGIG (reference sequence). This CDR3 contains 12 residues.

The CDR3 DNA reads as TGTGCCAGCAGCTTAAGGGAGTGGGGAAATGAGCAGTTCTTC. Amino acid sequence: CASSLREWGNEQFF. The gene calls are TRBV7-6 and TRBJ2-1, with D perhaps TRBD2 (5 bases). CDR3 length: 14 residues. Trimming left V 2 bases short and J 7 bases short, with 12 bases between. CDR1 SGHVS and CDR2 FNYEAQ come from the germline V gene.

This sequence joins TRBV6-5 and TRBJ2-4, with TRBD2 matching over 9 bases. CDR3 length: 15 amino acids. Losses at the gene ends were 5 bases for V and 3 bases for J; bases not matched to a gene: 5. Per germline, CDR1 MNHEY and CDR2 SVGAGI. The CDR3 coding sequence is TGTGCCAGCAGTCCAATGACTAGCGGCAAAAACATTCAGTACTTC. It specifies CASSPMTSGKNIQYF.

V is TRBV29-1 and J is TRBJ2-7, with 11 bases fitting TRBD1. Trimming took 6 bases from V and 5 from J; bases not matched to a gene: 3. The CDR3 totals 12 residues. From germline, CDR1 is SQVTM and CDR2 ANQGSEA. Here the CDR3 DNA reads TGCAGCGTCGGGACAGGGGGAAACGAGCAGTACTTC. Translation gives CSVGTGGNEQYF.